This TCR beta chain was retrieved from a study of control samples from healthy donors and cancer patients. The CDR3 has 13 residues. V lost 3 bases to trimming and J lost 6 bases, with 8 bases between them. The germline gives CDR1 SEHNR, CDR2 FQNEAQ (reference sequence). The repertoire was sequenced with immunoSEQ multiplex PCR; TCRdb's copy has only in-frame clones and lacks some. The table includes 98,000 or so clones, 88% detected once. This TCR was sampled from a woman between 70 and 85 years old in good health. The rearrangement links TRBV7-9 to TRBJ2-2, with D uncertain. The sequenced sample was blood. CDR3 sequence reads: CASSFGVPGELFF. In DNA, the CDR3 is TGTGCCAGCAGCTTTGGGGTGCCCGGGGAGCTGTTTTTT.